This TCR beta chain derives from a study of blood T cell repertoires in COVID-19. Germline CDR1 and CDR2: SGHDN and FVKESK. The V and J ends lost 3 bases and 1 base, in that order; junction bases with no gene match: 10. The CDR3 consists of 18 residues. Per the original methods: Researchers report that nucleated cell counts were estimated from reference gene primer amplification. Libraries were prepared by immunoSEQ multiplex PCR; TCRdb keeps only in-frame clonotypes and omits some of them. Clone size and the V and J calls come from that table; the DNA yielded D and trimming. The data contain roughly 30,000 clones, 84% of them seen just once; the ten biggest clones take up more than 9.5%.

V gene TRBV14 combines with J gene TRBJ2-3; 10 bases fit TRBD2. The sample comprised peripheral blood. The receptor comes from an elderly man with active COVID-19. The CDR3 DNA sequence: TGTGCCAGCAGCCATGTTCTAGCGGGGGTGTTGGGCACAGATACGCAGTATTTT. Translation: CASSHVLAGVLGTDTQYF. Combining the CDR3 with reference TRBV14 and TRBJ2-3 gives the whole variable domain EAGVTQFPSHSVIEKGQTVTLRCDPISGHDNLYWYRRVMGKEIKFLLHFVKESKQDESGMPNNRFLAERTGGTYSTLKVQPAELEDSGVYFCASSHVLAGVLGTDTQYFGPGTRLTVL.